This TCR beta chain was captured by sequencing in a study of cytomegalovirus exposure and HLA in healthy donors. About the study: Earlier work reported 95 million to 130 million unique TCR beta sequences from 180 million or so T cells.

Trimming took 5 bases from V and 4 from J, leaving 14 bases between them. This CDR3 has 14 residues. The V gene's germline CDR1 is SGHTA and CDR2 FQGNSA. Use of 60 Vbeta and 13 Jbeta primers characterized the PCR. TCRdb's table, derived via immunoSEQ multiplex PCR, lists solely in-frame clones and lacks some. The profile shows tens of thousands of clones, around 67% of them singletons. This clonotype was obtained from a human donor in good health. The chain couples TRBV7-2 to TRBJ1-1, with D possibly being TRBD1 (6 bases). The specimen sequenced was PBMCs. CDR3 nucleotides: TGTGCCAGCAGCCGAGAACAGGGCAGCACTGAAGCTTTCTTT. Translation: CASSREQGSTEAFF.